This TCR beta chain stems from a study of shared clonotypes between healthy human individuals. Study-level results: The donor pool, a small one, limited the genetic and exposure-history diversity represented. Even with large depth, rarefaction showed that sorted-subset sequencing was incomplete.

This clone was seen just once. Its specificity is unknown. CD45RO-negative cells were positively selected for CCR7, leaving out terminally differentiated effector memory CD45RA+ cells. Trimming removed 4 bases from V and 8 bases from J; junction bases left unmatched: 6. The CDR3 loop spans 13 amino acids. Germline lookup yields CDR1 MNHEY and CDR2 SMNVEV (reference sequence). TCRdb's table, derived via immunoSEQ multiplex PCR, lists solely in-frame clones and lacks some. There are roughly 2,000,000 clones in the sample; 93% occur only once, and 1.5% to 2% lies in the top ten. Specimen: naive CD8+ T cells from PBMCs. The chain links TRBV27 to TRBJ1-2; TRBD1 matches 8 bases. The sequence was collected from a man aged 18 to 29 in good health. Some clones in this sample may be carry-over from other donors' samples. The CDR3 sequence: CASSSWTGSGYTF. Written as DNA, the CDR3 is TGTGCCAGCAGTTCCTGGACAGGGAGCGGCTACACCTTC.